This T cell receptor (beta chain) was retrieved from a study of cytomegalovirus exposure and HLA in healthy donors. The study, taken as a whole, reports: Associated with cytomegalovirus, according to the listing, were about 160 TCR beta chains.

The count of this clone is one. Its antigen remains unidentified. This CDR3 has 15 amino acids. Germline assignment: CDR1 SNHLY and CDR2 FYNNEI. Trimming took 6 bases from V and 2 from J; bases not matched to a gene: 5. PCR employed 60 Vbeta and 13 Jbeta primers. Sequencing used immunoSEQ multiplex PCR; TCRdb keeps in-frame clones, though not all of them. Among roughly 170,000 clones listed, roughly 80% were seen once. Material for sequencing was PBMCs. This clonotype was obtained from a woman aged 18-35 years in good health and CMV-seronegative. V is TRBV2 and J is TRBJ2-1; 9 nucleotides match TRBD1. CDR3 sequence: CASSVGQGPYNEQFF. The CDR3 coding sequence is TGTGCCAGCAGCGTGGGACAGGGCCCCTACAATGAGCAGTTCTTC. The full variable domain, rest sourced from reference TRBV2 and TRBJ2-1, is EPEVTQTPSHQVTQMGQEVILRCVPISNHLYFYWYRQILGQKVEFLVSFYNNEISEKSEIFDDQFSVERPDGSNFTLKIRSTKLEDSAMYFCASSVGQGPYNEQFFGPGTRLTVL.